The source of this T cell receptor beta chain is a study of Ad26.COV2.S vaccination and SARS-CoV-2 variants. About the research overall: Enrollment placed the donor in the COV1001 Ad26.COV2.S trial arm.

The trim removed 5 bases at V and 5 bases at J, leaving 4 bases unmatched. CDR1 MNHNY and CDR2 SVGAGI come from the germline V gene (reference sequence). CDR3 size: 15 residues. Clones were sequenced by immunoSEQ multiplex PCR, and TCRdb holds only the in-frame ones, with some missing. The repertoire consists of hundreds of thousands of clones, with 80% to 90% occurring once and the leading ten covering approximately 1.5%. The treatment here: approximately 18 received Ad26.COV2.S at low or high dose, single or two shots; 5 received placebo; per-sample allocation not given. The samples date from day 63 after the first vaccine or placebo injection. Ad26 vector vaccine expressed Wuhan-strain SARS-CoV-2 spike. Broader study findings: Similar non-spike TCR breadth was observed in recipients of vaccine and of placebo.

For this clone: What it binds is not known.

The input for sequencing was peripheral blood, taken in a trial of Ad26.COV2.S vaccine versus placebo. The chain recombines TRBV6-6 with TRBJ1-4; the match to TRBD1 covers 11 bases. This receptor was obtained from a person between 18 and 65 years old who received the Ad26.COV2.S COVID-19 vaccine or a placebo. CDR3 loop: CASSSRDRGNEKLFF. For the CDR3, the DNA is TGTGCCAGCAGTAGCCGGGACAGGGGGAATGAAAAACTGTTTTTT.